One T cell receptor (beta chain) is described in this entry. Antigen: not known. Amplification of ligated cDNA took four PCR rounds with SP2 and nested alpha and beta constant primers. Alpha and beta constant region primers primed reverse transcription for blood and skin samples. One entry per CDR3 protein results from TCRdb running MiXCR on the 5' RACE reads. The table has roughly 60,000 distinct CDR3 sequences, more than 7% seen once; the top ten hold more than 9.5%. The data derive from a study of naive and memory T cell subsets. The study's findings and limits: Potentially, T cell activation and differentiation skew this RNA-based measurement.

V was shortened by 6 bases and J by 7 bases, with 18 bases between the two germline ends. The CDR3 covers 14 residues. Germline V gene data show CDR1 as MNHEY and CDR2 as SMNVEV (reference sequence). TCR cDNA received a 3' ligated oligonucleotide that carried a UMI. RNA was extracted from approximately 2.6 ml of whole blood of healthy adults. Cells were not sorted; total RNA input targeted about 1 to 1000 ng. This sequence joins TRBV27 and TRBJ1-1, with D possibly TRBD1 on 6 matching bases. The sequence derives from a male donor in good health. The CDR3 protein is CASSLRQVGFEAFF. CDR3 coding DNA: TGTGCCAGCAGCCTAAGACAGGTGGGGTTTGAAGCTTTCTTT.